One and the same sample provided the 28 T cell receptor beta chains below, sequenced in a study of T cells in women clearing cervical HPV infection. Measured with immunoSEQ multiplex PCR; TCRdb has only the in-frame clones, and not every one. Its table lists around 31,000 clones. The source material was blood buffy coat. The receptors were gathered from a woman between 18 and 70 years old with a cervical HPV16 infection that either progressed to CIN3+ or cleared (not recorded which).

A remark on this clone: The read is 3 residues too short to cover the CDR3 end, so that end is filled in from the germline J gene. V gene TRBV30 combines with J gene TRBJ1-4; 7 nucleotides match TRBD1. This CDR3 spans 14 amino acids. The germline V gene encodes CDR1 GTSNPN and CDR2 SVGIG (reference sequence). J lost 6 bases, V lost 0 bases, and 4 bases had no gene match. Incomplete CDR3 DNA: TGTGCCTGGAGTGTCGGGACAGCCGATGAAAAA. As protein: CAWSVGTADEK. The whole CDR3 region reads CAWSVGTADEKLFF.

In the case of this clone: The read stops 3 residues short of the end of the CDR3; the missing end is completed from the germline J gene. The chain uses TRBV5-4 and TRBJ2-1; D unclear. This CDR3 spans 15 amino acids. Trimming pared 2 bases from V and 6 bases from J, leaving 15 bases between. Per germline, CDR1 SGHNT and CDR2 YYREEE (reference sequence). The part of the CDR3 DNA that was read is TGTGCCAGCAGCTTCGACTCCCGAGGCGCCAATGAG. Amino acids: CASSFDSRGANE. The entire CDR3 protein reads CASSFDSRGANEQFF.

Note on this clone: The read falls 3 residues short of the CDR3 end, and the missing part is taken from the germline J gene. This sequence joins TRBV5-1 and TRBJ2-5, with TRBD2 identical over 14 bases. V shed 6 bases and J 4 bases; nucleotides not matched to a gene: 8. CDR1 SGHRS and CDR2 YFSETQ come from the germline V gene. The CDR3 contains 16 residues. The part of the CDR3 DNA that was read is TGCGCCAGCAACCGCGGGACTAGCGGGAGAGGAGAGACC. Translating it yields CASNRGTSGRGET. The CDR3 as a whole reads CASNRGTSGRGETQYF.

Partial CDR3 DNA: TGTGCCAGTAGTATCCGCGCCTTGTTCTATGGT. Translated, it gives CASSIRALFYG. The CDR3, in full, reads CASSIRALFYGQYF. The chain uses TRBV19 and TRBJ2-4; D gene ambiguous. The read finishes 3 residues shy of the CDR3 end, and the germline J gene is used to complete it. CDR3 length equals 14 residues. Germline V gene lookup returns CDR1 LNHDA and CDR2 SQIVND (reference sequence).

About this clone itself: The read ends 3 residues shy of where the CDR3 ends; the end is completed using the germline J gene. This rearrangement joins TRBV18 to TRBJ1-1; D is unresolved. The CDR3 runs to 13 residues. Germline V gene data show CDR1 as KGHSH and CDR2 as LQKENI. CDR3 sequence: CASSLVSSYEAFF. Incomplete CDR3 DNA: TGTGCCAGCTCACTGGTATCGTCCTACGAG.

A remark on this clone: The CDR3 end is not reached by the read, which stops 3 residues before it; the germline J gene fills it in. V gene TRBV18 combines with J gene TRBJ1-2; D is uncertain. There are 14 residues in the CDR3. Germline V lookup: CDR1 KGHSH, CDR2 LQKENI. Partial CDR3 DNA: TGTGCCAGCTCACGACTAGCGGGAGAGAATGAC. Residues: CASSRLAGEND. The complete CDR3 sequence is CASSRLAGENDYTF.

With regard to this clone: The CDR3 end lies 3 residues beyond the end of the read and is filled in from the germline J gene. The rearrangement joins TRBV7-9 to TRBJ2-4; D might be TRBD2 (6 bases). Germline CDR1 SEHNR, CDR2 FQNEAQ (reference sequence). There are 14 residues in the CDR3. CDR3 DNA, as far as it was read: TGTGCCAGCAGGTCGGAGGGACTCAGTTATGGT. Translated, it gives CASRSEGLSYG. The whole CDR3 region reads CASRSEGLSYGQYF.

In the case of this clone: The read terminates 3 residues before the CDR3 end, so the remaining end is supplied by the germline J gene. V and J are TRBV5-1 and TRBJ2-5; 15 bases align to TRBD2. The V segment lost 4 bases and the J segment 5 bases; nucleotides outside the gene matches: 6. Germline V gene lookup returns CDR1 SGHRS and CDR2 YFSETQ. This CDR3 is 16 amino acids long. CDR3 DNA, as far as it was read: TGCGCCAGCAGCCTAGGGACTAGCGGGAGGACGGAGACC. This translates into CASSLGTSGRTET. The entire CDR3 protein reads CASSLGTSGRTETQYF. Based on the CDR3 plus reference TRBV5-1 and TRBJ2-5, the full variable domain is KAGVTQTPRYLIKTRGQQVTLSCSPISGHRSVSWYQQTPGQGLQFLFEYFSETQRNKGNFPGRFSGRQFSNSRSEMNVSTLELGDSALYLCASSLGTSGRTETQYFGPGTRLLVL.

On this clone itself: Read sequence stops 3 residues before the CDR3 end, and the germline J gene provides the missing end. This chain joins TRBV19 and TRBJ2-1; D unclear. Germline loops: CDR1 LNHDA, CDR2 SQIVND (reference sequence). The CDR3 is made up of 15 amino acids. Deletions cut 2 bases from V and 3 bases from J, with 11 bases between. CDR3 region: CASSIIRLDYNEQFF. The sequenced part of the CDR3 DNA is TGTGCCAGTAGTATAATCCGGCTAGACTACAATGAG.

As for this clone: The CDR3 end lies 3 residues beyond the end of the read and is filled in from the germline J gene. The gene calls are TRBV18 and TRBJ1-2; D might be TRBD1 (5 bases). Germline CDR1 reads KGHSH; CDR2 reads LQKENI. There are 14 residues in the CDR3. The part of the CDR3 DNA that was read is TGTGCCAGCTCACCTATCGACAGACCCTACGAC. The encoded protein is CASSPIDRPYD. The whole CDR3 sequence is CASSPIDRPYDYTF.

Concerning this clone: The read terminates 3 residues ahead of where the CDR3 ends, so the germline J gene completes it. The chain has TRBV6-2 or TRBV6-3 and TRBJ2-3; TRBD2 aligns across 13 bases. V lost 5 bases, J lost 5 bases, and 4 bases stayed unmatched. CDR1 and CDR2 from the germline V gene are MNHEY and SVGEGT. This CDR3 spans 15 amino acids. CDR3 bases read: TGTGCCAGCAGTAGACTAGCGGGAGGTCTAGATACG. Protein sequence: CASSRLAGGLDT. The whole CDR3 protein reads CASSRLAGGLDTQYF.

The covered CDR3 bases are TGTGCCAGCAGTGAAGAAAGGACAACGCAGGGC. Its protein is CASSEERTTQG. The full CDR3 is CASSEERTTQGYTF. The chain has TRBV6-1 and TRBJ1-2; weak D call: TRBD1 (5 bases). The read falls 3 residues short of the CDR3 end, and the missing part is taken from the germline J gene. Per the germline V gene, CDR1 is MNHNS and CDR2 is SASEGT. The CDR3 spans 14 residues.

A note on this clone: The missing CDR3 end, 3 residues past where the read stops, is filled in from the germline J gene. The chain links TRBV10-3 to TRBJ2-7; D perhaps matches TRBD1 (6 bases). Trimming took off 2 bases at V and 0 bases at J, with 8 bases between the two ends. CDR1 and CDR2 from the germline V gene are ENHRY and SYGVKD. The CDR3 is made up of 14 amino acids. The sequenced part of the CDR3 DNA is TGTGCCATCAGTGAGCAGGGGAGCTCCTACGAG. Encoded protein: CAISEQGSSYE. The whole CDR3 sequence is CAISEQGSSYEQYF.

As regards this clone: The read halts 3 residues ahead of the CDR3 end, with the missing end drawn from the germline J gene. The V gene is TRBV2, the J gene TRBJ2-3; TRBD1 matches 11 bases. Germline CDR1 SNHLY, CDR2 FYNNEI. The CDR3 extends over 16 amino acids. Partial CDR3 DNA: TGTGCCAGCGCCGGACAGGGGGCGGTTTGGAATCAGCCG. Translating it yields CASAGQGAVWNQP. The CDR3, in full, reads CASAGQGAVWNQPQYF.

Concerning this clone: From the germline J gene comes the end of the CDR3, since the read stops 3 residues before it. V and J are TRBV7-2 and TRBJ1-6; 7 bases line up with TRBD1. The germline gives CDR1 SGHTA, CDR2 FQGNSA. The CDR3 length is 15 residues. The trim removed 4 bases at V and 6 bases at J, leaving 6 bases unmatched. The part of the CDR3 DNA that was read is TGTGCCAGCAGCTCCGGGACAGAAAGTAATTCACCC. Residues: CASSSGTESNSP. In full, the CDR3 is CASSSGTESNSPLHF.

Points on this clone: Read data end 3 residues before the CDR3 end; the end is taken from the germline J gene. The chain has TRBV30 and TRBJ1-1; 11 positions match TRBD1. Losses at the gene ends were 5 bases for V and 0 bases for J; bases not matched to a gene: 8. This CDR3 is built from 16 residues. Germline CDR1 GTSNPN, CDR2 SVGIG (reference sequence). Here the CDR3 reads CAWGLQDRGLNTEAFF. The DNA read from the CDR3 is TGTGCCTGGGGTCTCCAGGACAGGGGGCTGAACACTGAA.

Here the CDR3 reads CASSEVRRGSQYF. The covered CDR3 bases are TGTGCCAGCAGTGAAGTCAGAAGGGGTTCG. This sequence joins TRBV6-1 and TRBJ2-3, with D perhaps matching TRBD1 (5 bases). The DNA ends 3 residues before the CDR3 does, and the rest of the CDR3 is filled in from the germline J gene. CDR3 length: 13 residues. Germline-derived CDR1 and CDR2 are MNHNS and SASEGT.

Comment on this clone: The DNA ends 3 residues before the CDR3 does, and the rest of the CDR3 is filled in from the germline J gene. The J gene is TRBJ1-2, the V gene TRBV12-5; D is possibly TRBD1 (6 bases). This CDR3 region has 13 residues. The V gene's germline CDR1 is LGHNT and CDR2 FRNRAP. The CDR3 sequence: CASAQPGARGYTF. CDR3 DNA, as far as it was read: TGTGCTAGTGCCCAACCAGGGGCTCGGGGC. Based on the CDR3 plus reference TRBV12-5 and TRBJ1-2, the full variable domain is DARVTQTPRHKVTEMGQEVTMRCQPILGHNTVFWYRQTMMQGLELLAYFRNRAPLDDSGMPKDRFSAEMPDATLATLKIQPSEPRDSAVYFCASAQPGARGYTFGSGTRLTVV.

Concerning this clone itself: The read finishes 3 residues shy of the CDR3 end, and the germline J gene is used to complete it. The chain employs TRBV20-1 and TRBJ2-1, with 9 bases lining up with TRBD2. Germline CDR1 DFQATT, CDR2 SNEGSKA (reference sequence). This CDR3 is built from 16 residues. Losses at the gene ends were 0 bases for V and 1 base for J; bases not matched to a gene: 4. The CDR3 bases that were read are TGCAGTGCTAGAGAGGGCGGGGGGGGATCCTACAATGAG. It is translated as CSAREGGGGSYNE. The CDR3 as a whole reads CSAREGGGGSYNEQFF.

As regards this clone: The read terminates 3 residues ahead of where the CDR3 ends, so the germline J gene completes it. This sample also contains other DNA sequences that code for the same CDR3. The V gene is TRBV6-2 or TRBV6-3, the J gene TRBJ2-4; weak D call: TRBD1 (8 bases). V lost 6 bases to trimming and J lost 8 bases, with 11 bases between them. The germline V gene encodes CDR1 MNHEY and CDR2 SVGEGT. The CDR3 is made up of 12 amino acids. The sequenced CDR3 bases are TGTGCCAGCAGACAGGGGGGGGACATT. Translating gives CASRQGGDI. The full CDR3 protein is CASRQGGDIQYF.

To note about this clone: The read gets to within 3 residues of the CDR3 end, and the germline J gene fills in the rest. The chain recombines TRBV10-3 with TRBJ2-1, with 8 bases that match TRBD2. Germline values: CDR1 ENHRY, CDR2 SYGVKD. CDR3 length: 14 amino acids. V was clipped by 10 bases and J by 6 bases; unmatched bases: 11. Here the CDR3 reads CATGRNSGSNEQFF. The sequenced part of the CDR3 DNA is TGTGCCACCGGCCGTAACAGCGGGAGCAATGAG.

Comment on this clone: The read stops 3 residues short of the end of the CDR3; the missing end is completed from the germline J gene. This chain joins TRBV20-1 and TRBJ1-2; TRBD1 matches 8 bases. Trimming took 6 bases from V and 1 from J; bases not matched to a gene: 4. The CDR3 spans 13 residues. Germline loops: CDR1 DFQATT, CDR2 SNEGSKA (reference sequence). The DNA read from the CDR3 is TGCAGTGCGCGGACAGGGCGTAACTATGGC. Its protein is CSARTGRNYG. In full, the CDR3 reads CSARTGRNYGYTF.

About this clone: The observed sequence ends 3 residues before the CDR3 terminus, with the missing tail filled in from the germline J gene. The rearrangement uses TRBV19 and TRBJ2-3, with D hard to call. The CDR3 is made up of 13 amino acids. Trimming removed 7 bases from V and 3 bases from J, with 11 bases in between. Germline CDR1 and CDR2: LNHDA and SQIVND (reference sequence). The DNA read from the CDR3 is TGTGCCAGTACCATCACCGGGACAGATACG. This translates into CASTITGTDT. In full, the CDR3 reads CASTITGTDTQYF.

On this clone itself: Other nucleotide sequences in the sample specify the same CDR3. The CDR3 loop reads CASSRQGYQPQHF. Incomplete CDR3 DNA: TGTGCCAGTAGTAGACAGGGATATCAGCCC. The chain has TRBV19 and TRBJ1-5; 7 bases align to TRBD1. The CDR3 end lies 3 residues beyond the end of the read and is filled in from the germline J gene. Germline trimming cut 4 bases from V and 5 bases from J; bases unmatched to any gene: 2. The CDR3 contains 13 residues. Per the germline V gene, CDR1 is LNHDA and CDR2 is SQIVND (reference sequence).

A word on this clone: The CDR3 extends 3 residues past the end of the read, so its final part is completed from the germline J gene. The rearrangement joins TRBV2 to TRBJ2-1; 11 bases agree with TRBD2. V lost 6 bases to trimming and J lost 7 bases; unmatched junction nucleotides: 11. Germline assignment: CDR1 SNHLY and CDR2 FYNNEI. The CDR3 has 16 amino acids. The CDR3: CASRATSGGQGNEQFF. The sequenced CDR3 bases are TGTGCCAGCAGAGCAACTAGCGGGGGCCAGGGGAATGAG.

The CDR3 spells CASSKTGTSEYNEQFF. The CDR3 DNA, read in part, is TGTGCCAGCAGCAAAACCGGGACTAGCGAATACAATGAG. This sequence joins TRBV7-3 and TRBJ2-1; 10 bases line up with TRBD2. Read data end 3 residues before the CDR3 end; the end is taken from the germline J gene. The CDR3 extends over 16 amino acids. Unmatched junction bases numbered 8, after V lost 5 bases and J lost 4 bases. CDR1 SGHTA and CDR2 FQGTGA come from the germline V gene.

To note about this clone: The read is 3 residues too short to cover the CDR3 end, so that end is filled in from the germline J gene. V is TRBV4-1 and J is TRBJ1-2, with 7 bases that match TRBD1. J gave up 0 bases and V 0 bases, and 7 bases lay outside the gene matches. The V gene's germline CDR1 is MGHRA and CDR2 YSYEKL. The CDR3 is 17 residues long. Partial CDR3 DNA: TGCGCCAGCAGCCAAGATTGGGACAGTCAATCTAACTATGGC. Translated, it gives CASSQDWDSQSNYG. The whole CDR3 protein is CASSQDWDSQSNYGYTF.

Comment on this clone: The read ends 3 residues early relative to the CDR3; the germline J gene fills the gap. This chain connects TRBV5-6 to TRBJ2-5; 11 positions agree with TRBD1. The CDR3 consists of 15 residues. V was clipped by 4 bases and J by 5 bases; unmatched bases: 7. The germline V gene encodes CDR1 SGHDT and CDR2 YYEEEE. The CDR3 region is CASSVRDRGVETQYF. The part of the CDR3 DNA that was read is TGTGCCAGCAGCGTTCGGGACAGGGGGGTTGAGACC.